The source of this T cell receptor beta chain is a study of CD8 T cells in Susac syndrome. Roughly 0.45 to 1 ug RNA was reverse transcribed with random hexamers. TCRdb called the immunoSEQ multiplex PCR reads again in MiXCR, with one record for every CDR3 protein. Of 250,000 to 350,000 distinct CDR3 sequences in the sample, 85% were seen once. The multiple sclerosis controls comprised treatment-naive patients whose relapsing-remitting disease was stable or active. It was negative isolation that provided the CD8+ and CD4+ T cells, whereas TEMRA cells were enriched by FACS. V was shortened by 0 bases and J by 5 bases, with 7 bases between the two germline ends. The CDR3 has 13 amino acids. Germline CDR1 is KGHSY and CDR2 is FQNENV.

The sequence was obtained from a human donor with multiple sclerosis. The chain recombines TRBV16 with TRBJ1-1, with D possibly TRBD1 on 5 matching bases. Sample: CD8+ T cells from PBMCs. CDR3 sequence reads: CASSQSGRTEAFF. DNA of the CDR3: TGTGCCAGCAGCCAATCGGGGCGGACTGAAGCTTTCTTT. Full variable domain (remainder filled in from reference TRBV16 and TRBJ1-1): GEEVAQTPKHLVRGEGQKAKLYCAPIKGHSYVFWYQQVLKNEFKFLISFQNENVFDETGMPKERFSAKCLPNSPCSLEIQATKLEDSAVYFCASSQSGRTEAFFGQGTRLTVV.